This T cell receptor beta chain was recovered during a study of PD-1 blockade in classical Hodgkin lymphoma. This CDR3 is 17 amino acids long. Losses at the gene ends were 3 bases for V and 4 bases for J; bases not matched to a gene: 7. The germline CDR1 and CDR2 sequences are KGHSH and LQKENI. Points from the study as a whole: Causes of the repertoire differences remain undefined, possibly disease activity or prior therapy. Relapsed/refractory patients reportedly had the lowest baseline TCR diversity, below newly diagnosed patients, who were below healthy donors.

Data came from immunoSEQ multiplex PCR; TCRdb stores just in-frame clones and leaves some out. The sample records over 15,000 clones, roughly 80% being singletons. Of note for this clone: Its antigen is as yet unknown.

Each of the patients experienced relapse following autologous stem cell transplantation, and their brentuximab vedotin exposure differed. Here the sequenced sample was peripheral blood mononuclear cells (PBMCs), taken at baseline. This TCR derives from a human donor with classical Hodgkin lymphoma. The chain is built from TRBV18 and TRBJ2-7, with TRBD2 identical over 15 bases. Here the CDR3 reads CASSPSGLAGGMYEQYF. The CDR3 DNA reads as TGTGCCAGCTCACCCTCCGGACTAGCGGGGGGGATGTACGAGCAGTACTTC.